A single sample gave rise to the 17 T cell receptor beta chains below, sequenced in a study of somatic mutations in cytotoxic T cells in rheumatoid arthritis. Profiling relied on immunoSEQ multiplex PCR, and the TCRdb table lists in-frame clones only, not all of them. The sample includes 20,000 or so clones, roughly four fifths of them seen just once. Material for sequencing was CD8+ T cells sorted from blood. The receptors here all came from an adult with rheumatoid arthritis.

The J gene is TRBJ2-7, the V gene TRBV27; a possible D gene is TRBD2 (5 bases). Germline CDR1 MNHEY, CDR2 SMNVEV (reference sequence). The length of the CDR3 is 15 residues. V shed 0 bases and J shed 1 base, with 10 bases lying between them. The CDR3 nucleotides are TGTGCCAGCAGTTTATCCCCCACGGGATCCTACGAGCAGTACTTC. This codes for CASSLSPTGSYEQYF.

This chain uses TRBV28 with TRBJ1-1; 7 positions agree with TRBD1. Looked up from germline, CDR1 is MDHEN and CDR2 is SYDVKM. This CDR3 region has 14 residues. The junction had 8 bases not matched to a gene; V was cut back by 5 bases and J by 5 bases. CDR3 amino acids: CASSSRQGRTEAFF. The CDR3 DNA sequence: TGTGCCAGCAGTAGCCGACAGGGAAGGACTGAAGCTTTCTTT.

The chain has TRBV21-1 and TRBJ1-1; the listed D gene, TRBD1, was not tested against the DNA. TRBV21-1 is described as a pseudogene. The CDR3 is 16 amino acids. The CDR3 DNA sequence: TGTGCCATCTCTCGACAGGCACCCTCAAGCGACACTGAAGCTTTCTTT. It specifies CAISRQAPSSDTEAFF.

The J gene is TRBJ2-1, the V gene TRBV18; 10 positions agree with TRBD2. CDR1 is KGHSH and CDR2 is LQKENI in the germline V gene. The CDR3 contains 16 residues. J was trimmed by 4 bases and V by 3 bases; bases with no gene match: 6. The CDR3 loop is CASSPELAGLYNEQFF. DNA for the CDR3: TGTGCCAGCTCACCGGAACTAGCGGGGTTATACAATGAGCAGTTCTTC.

The CDR3 nucleotides are TGTGCCAGCAGTCAAATTGTCCACGAGCAGTACTTC. Its translation is CASSQIVHEQYF. This chain links TRBV6-6 with TRBJ2-7; unclear D gene. Deletions cut 5 bases from V and 5 bases from J, with 10 bases between. There are 12 residues in the CDR3. In germline, CDR1 is MNHNY, CDR2 SVGAGI (reference sequence).

This clone was counted only a few times. This chain links TRBV5-1 with TRBJ2-2; D possibly corresponds to TRBD2 (5 bases). V shed 7 bases and J shed 0 bases, with 10 bases lying between them. The germline CDR1 and CDR2 sequences are SGHRS and YFSETQ. This CDR3 is built from 14 residues. The CDR3 nucleotides read TGCGCCAGCTCTACGGGAACGAACACCGGGGAGCTGTTTTTT. This translates into CASSTGTNTGELFF.

This clone was picked up one time. This rearrangement joins TRBV14 to TRBJ2-1; TRBD1 or TRBD2 may be the D gene (5 bases each). Germline lookup yields CDR1 SGHDN and CDR2 FVKESK. CDR3 size: 13 residues. V lost 3 bases and J 10 bases, leaving 13 bases between the germline ends. CDR3 bases: TGTGCCAGCAGCCAGATTAACCGGGGCGAGCAGTTCTTC. Translating gives CASSQINRGEQFF.

This chain connects TRBV27 to TRBJ2-7, with 7 bases aligning to TRBD2. Germline V gene data show CDR1 as MNHEY and CDR2 as SMNVEV (reference sequence). The CDR3 loop spans 15 amino acids. V was clipped by 4 bases and J by 0 bases; unmatched bases: 6. The CDR3 loop reads CASSWIGGSSYEQYF. CDR3 nucleotide sequence: TGTGCCAGCAGTTGGATCGGGGGGAGCTCCTACGAGCAGTACTTC.

This chain connects TRBV30 to TRBJ2-7; D remains ambiguous. Per germline, CDR1 GTSNPN and CDR2 SVGIG (reference sequence). Trimming cost V 4 bases and J 2 bases, with 9 bases left between them. The CDR3 has 12 residues. CDR3 in DNA: TGTGCCTGGAAGGGCGACACCTACGAGCAGTACTTC. This gives the protein CAWKGDTYEQYF.

This clone was found once. The chain links TRBV2 to TRBJ1-5, with 11 bases matching TRBD1. CDR3 size: 17 residues. From germline, CDR1 is SNHLY and CDR2 FYNNEI. Unmatched junction bases numbered 9, after V lost 4 bases and J lost 4 bases. The CDR3 loop reads CASSVYGDRGTNQPQHF. DNA for the CDR3: TGTGCCAGCAGTGTTTACGGGGACAGGGGGACTAATCAGCCCCAGCATTTT.

This clone was counted a single time. This sequence joins TRBV19 and TRBJ1-1; D not certain. There are 18 residues in the CDR3. From germline, CDR1 is LNHDA and CDR2 SQIVND (reference sequence). Trimming removed 7 bases at V and 2 bases at J, with 26 bases between. The CDR3 region is CASTPSRRHGRENTEAFF. The CDR3 DNA reads as TGTGCCAGTACACCTAGTCGGAGACACGGAAGGGAAAACACTGAAGCTTTCTTT.

This clone was counted a single time. The rearrangement uses TRBV11-2 and TRBJ2-7, with TRBD1 identical over 8 bases. CDR3 length: 15 amino acids. V gave up 1 base and J gave up 3 bases; unmatched junction bases: 5. Germline-derived CDR1 and CDR2 are SGHAT and FQNNGV. The CDR3 region is CASSLGWTGFYEQYF. CDR3 DNA: TGTGCCAGCAGCTTAGGGTGGACAGGGTTCTACGAGCAGTACTTC.

V usage is TRBV5-6 and J usage is TRBJ1-2; D remains ambiguous. The V end lost 0 bases, the J end lost 4 bases, and 10 bases lay between the germline ends. The CDR3 is made up of 14 amino acids. Germline V CDR1 and CDR2: SGHDT, YYEEEE. The CDR3 coding sequence is TGTGCCAGCAGCTTGGCAGGAGGGAGCTATGGCTACACCTTC. This encodes CASSLAGGSYGYTF.

DNA for the CDR3: TGTGCCAGCAGTTTGGGAATGGACTATGGCTACACCTTC. It is translated as CASSLGMDYGYTF. The chain links TRBV27 to TRBJ1-2; D gene ambiguous. Looked up from germline, CDR1 is MNHEY and CDR2 is SMNVEV (reference sequence). V lost 3 bases and J 3 bases, leaving 8 bases between the germline ends. The CDR3 has 13 residues.

DNA of the CDR3: TGTGCTAGTGGCACCGGGACAGGGGTTGGAAACACTGAAGCTTTCTTT. It codes for CASGTGTGVGNTEAFF. The chain joins TRBV12-5 to TRBJ1-1; 10 bases line up with TRBD1. The junction had 9 bases not matched to a gene; V was cut back by 6 bases and J by 2 bases. CDR3 size: 16 residues. From germline, CDR1 is LGHNT and CDR2 FRNRAP. Variable domain in full (rest from reference TRBV12-5 and TRBJ1-1): DARVTQTPRHKVTEMGQEVTMRCQPILGHNTVFWYRQTMMQGLELLAYFRNRAPLDDSGMPKDRFSAEMPDATLATLKIQPSEPRDSAVYFCASGTGTGVGNTEAFFGQGTRLTVV.

The rearrangement uses TRBV11-1 and TRBJ1-5, with unresolved D. With 0 bases removed from V and 4 bases from J, the gap between germline ends came to 4 bases. The CDR3 sequence is 13 residues long. CDR1 and CDR2 from the germline V gene are SGHAT and FQDESV (reference sequence). The CDR3 coding sequence is TGTGCCAGCAGCTTAGCCAGTAATCAGCCCCAGCATTTT. Translated, it gives CASSLASNQPQHF.

This chain connects TRBV7-9 to TRBJ2-2, with 11 bases identical to TRBD1. Losses at the gene ends were 3 bases for V and 4 bases for J; bases not matched to a gene: 13. The germline V gene has CDR1 SEHNR and CDR2 FQNEAQ (reference sequence). The CDR3 runs 19 residues. CDR3 region: CASSFGTGGFYRGTGELFF. CDR3 coding DNA: TGTGCCAGCAGCTTTGGGACAGGGGGATTTTATCGGGGCACCGGGGAGCTGTTTTTT.